The 15 T cell receptor beta chains given below trace back to one sample, sequenced in a study of shared clonotypes between healthy human individuals. TCRdb's table, derived via immunoSEQ multiplex PCR, lists solely in-frame clones and lacks some. The sample lists 850,000 to 1,100,000 clones, roughly 80% occurring once. The sequenced sample was memory CD4+ T cells from PBMCs. As for subset: CD45RA-negative fraction. The receptors here all came from a man aged 18 to 30 in good health. Some clones in this sample may be carry-over from other donors' samples.

Ten or more counts support this clone. Within the sample, other DNA sequences also encode this same CDR3. The CDR3 region is CASSWRGGEQYF. CDR3 DNA sequence: TGCGCCAGCAGCTGGAGGGGAGGCGAGCAGTACTTC. The chain couples TRBV5-1 to TRBJ2-7; weak D call: TRBD2 (6 bases). The V end lost 3 bases, the J end lost 6 bases, and 10 bases lay between the germline ends. The CDR3 contains 12 residues. CDR1 is SGHRS, CDR2 YFSETQ, per germline.

This clone was seen only once. This chain connects TRBV5-1 to TRBJ2-7; tentatively, D is TRBD2 (6 bases). The CDR3 runs 15 residues. CDR1 and CDR2 (germline): SGHRS, YFSETQ. Trimming cost V 0 bases and J 3 bases, with 13 bases left between them. The CDR3, as DNA: TGCGCCAGCAGCTTGGGTGGCGGGACCTTCTACGAGCAGTACTTC. It yields the protein CASSLGGGTFYEQYF.

The chain employs TRBV25-1 and TRBJ1-6; TRBD1 matches 9 bases. The J segment lost 8 bases and the V segment lost 5 bases, leaving 10 bases of the junction unmatched. This CDR3 comprises 16 residues. CDR1 is MGHDK, CDR2 SYGVNS, per germline. CDR3 coding DNA: TGTGCCAGCAGTCCGAGCCCGGGACAGGGAGATTCACCCCTCCACTTT. Translated, it gives CASSPSPGQGDSPLHF.

V and J are TRBV27 and TRBJ1-2; 8 nucleotides agree with TRBD1. J gave up 8 bases and V 0 bases, and 5 bases lay outside the gene matches. Germline V gene data show CDR1 as MNHEY and CDR2 as SMNVEV (reference sequence). The CDR3 has 14 amino acids. The CDR3 loop reads CASSLSGQGYGYTF. The CDR3 DNA follows: TGTGCCAGCAGTTTATCTGGACAGGGATACGGCTACACCTTC.

The chain recombines TRBV7-2 with TRBJ2-7; TRBD1 aligns across 9 bases. CDR3 length: 14 residues. Germline CDR1 and CDR2: SGHTA and FQGNSA. V was clipped by 2 bases and J by 4 bases; unmatched bases: 3. The CDR3 spells CASSLNGQGYEQYF. CDR3 nucleotides: TGTGCCAGCAGCTTAAACGGACAGGGGTACGAGCAGTACTTC. The entire variable domain, with the rest obtained from reference TRBV7-2 and TRBJ2-7, is as follows: GAGVSQSPSNKVTEKGKDVELRCDPISGHTALYWYRQSLGQGLEFLIYFQGNSAPDKSGLPSDRFSAERTGGSVSTLTIQRTQQEDSAVYLCASSLNGQGYEQYFGPGTRLTVT.

The chain employs TRBV2 and TRBJ2-6; 10 positions agree with TRBD1. Germline V gene data show CDR1 as SNHLY and CDR2 as FYNNEI. The junction had 5 bases not matched to a gene; V was cut back by 6 bases and J by 0 bases. This CDR3 is 17 amino acids long. CDR3 nucleotide sequence: TGTGCCAGCAGACCTCGGACAGGGGGCTCTGGGGCCAACGTCCTGACTTTC. The encoded protein is CASRPRTGGSGANVLTF.

The genes are TRBV28 and TRBJ1-6, with D perhaps matching TRBD1 (5 bases). V shed 3 bases and J shed 4 bases, with 13 bases lying between them. The CDR3 is made up of 16 amino acids. The germline gives CDR1 MDHEN, CDR2 SYDVKM. The CDR3 DNA reads TGTGCCAGCAGTTTGACAGCGAGGGGATATAATTCACCCCTCCACTTT. Protein: CASSLTARGYNSPLHF. Complete variable domain (other parts from reference TRBV28 and TRBJ1-6): DVKVTQSSRYLVKRTGEKVFLECVQDMDHENMFWYRQDPGLGLRLIYFSYDVKMKEKGDIPEGYSVSREKKERFSLILESASTNQTSMYLCASSLTARGYNSPLHFGNGTRLTVT.

This chain connects TRBV7-2 to TRBJ1-3; perhaps TRBD1 as D (5 bases). Germline V gene sequence: CDR1 SGHTA, CDR2 FQGNSA. The V gene lost 2 bases and the J gene lost 2 bases, with 10 bases spanning the gap. This CDR3 spans 15 amino acids. CDR3 coding DNA: TGTGCCAGCAGCTTACGGCAGGGCGCTGGAAACACCATATATTTT. It yields the protein CASSLRQGAGNTIYF.

A few counts support this clone. The same CDR3 can be traced to other DNA sequences in this sample. The genes are TRBV9 and TRBJ2-3; D not certain. The CDR3 is 15 residues long. Trimming took 0 bases from V and 0 from J, leaving 8 bases between them. Germline V gene data show CDR1 as SGDLS and CDR2 as YYNGEE. DNA of the CDR3: TGTGCCAGCAGCGTAGCTCCTACTAGCACAGATACGCAGTATTTT. Protein: CASSVAPTSTDTQYF.

This clone was observed at least ten times. V and J are TRBV27 and TRBJ1-4; tentatively, D is TRBD1 (6 bases). Trimming removed 6 bases at V and 7 bases at J, with 18 bases between. The CDR3 spans 15 residues. Germline lookup yields CDR1 MNHEY and CDR2 SMNVEV (reference sequence). CDR3 residues: CASSDAEGHPEKLFF. As DNA, the CDR3 is TGTGCCAGCAGCGATGCTGAGGGACACCCTGAAAAACTGTTTTTT. Full variable domain (outside the CDR3, taken from reference TRBV27 and TRBJ1-4): EAQVTQNPRYLITVTGKKLTVTCSQNMNHEYMSWYRQDPGLGLRQIYYSMNVEVTDKGDVPEGYKVSRKEKRNFPLILESPSPNQTSLYFCASSDAEGHPEKLFFGSGTQLSVL.

The rearrangement links TRBV7-2 to TRBJ2-7; D is unclear. The V end lost 0 bases, the J end lost 3 bases, and 9 bases lay between the germline ends. The CDR3 covers 14 residues. The V gene's germline CDR1 is SGHTA and CDR2 FQGNSA. The CDR3 DNA follows: TGTGCCAGCAGCTTAGCGGCTCAGATCTACGAGCAGTACTTC. Protein: CASSLAAQIYEQYF.

The genes are TRBV2 and TRBJ2-5, with TRBD2 matching over 8 bases. V lost 6 bases, J lost 5 bases, and 11 bases stayed unmatched. CDR1 is SNHLY, CDR2 FYNNEI, per germline. The CDR3 contains 15 residues. The chain's CDR3 is CASSTSGSTFETQYF. For the CDR3, the DNA is TGTGCCAGCAGCACGAGCGGGAGTACGTTCGAGACCCAGTACTTC. The full variable domain, rest sourced from reference TRBV2 and TRBJ2-5, is EPEVTQTPSHQVTQMGQEVILRCVPISNHLYFYWYRQILGQKVEFLVSFYNNEISEKSEIFDDQFSVERPDGSNFTLKIRSTKLEDSAMYFCASSTSGSTFETQYFGPGTRLLVL.

Turning to this clone: This sample includes further DNA sequences coding for the same CDR3. The chain has TRBV9 and TRBJ2-3, with a tentative D call TRBD1 (5 bases). Germline V gene lookup returns CDR1 SGDLS and CDR2 YYNGEE. V was pared by 0 bases and J by 0 bases, with 8 bases between. The CDR3 length is 15 residues. The CDR3 is CASSVGQKSTDTQYF. As DNA, the CDR3 is TGTGCCAGCAGCGTAGGACAGAAAAGCACAGATACGCAGTATTTT.

This clone was seen only once. The chain uses TRBV5-4 and TRBJ1-1; possibly TRBD1 for D (6 bases). This CDR3 has 15 amino acids. Per germline, CDR1 SGHNT and CDR2 YYREEE (reference sequence). V lost 10 bases to trimming and J lost 1 base, with 20 bases between them. Here the CDR3 DNA reads TGTGCCTCCCAAGGGGGTGGAGGATGGAACACTGAAGCTTTCTTT. It encodes CASQGGGGWNTEAFF.

The V call is TRBV5-4, the J call TRBJ2-7; 11 nucleotides match TRBD2. The V gene's germline CDR1 is SGHNT and CDR2 YYREEE (reference sequence). J was trimmed by 7 bases and V by 4 bases; bases with no gene match: 16. The CDR3 runs to 17 residues. CDR3 DNA sequence: TGTGCCAGCAGCCCGGCCCCTACTAGCGGGAGTCTAAGGGAGCAGTACTTC. Translation gives CASSPAPTSGSLREQYF.